This T cell receptor beta chain was recorded in a study of Ad26.COV2.S vaccination and SARS-CoV-2 variants. The wider study: The donor was enrolled in the Ad26.COV2.S arm of the COV1001 trial.

Germline-derived CDR1 and CDR2 are SGHRS and YFSETQ. V was pared by 4 bases and J by 8 bases, with 9 bases of the junction left unmatched. The CDR3 contains 16 residues. As for treatment: about 20 received Ad26.COV2.S at low or high dose, single or two shots; roughly five received placebo; per-sample allocation not given. Sampling happened 63 days after the first vaccine or placebo injection. Ad26.COV2.S expressed prefusion-stabilized spike from the original Wuhan strain. The protocol was immunoSEQ multiplex PCR, while the TCRdb copy is restricted to in-frame clones and leaves out a portion. The data hold hundreds of thousands of clones, with 85% to 90% observed a single time. Comments on this clone: The antigen is not known.

Points from the study as a whole: Breadth of non-spike TCRs did not differ between vaccinees and placebo recipients. From the TCR breadth and depth analyses, total T cell responses may have been underestimated.

The TCR comes from a person between 18 and 65 years old who received the Ad26.COV2.S COVID-19 vaccine or a placebo. Sample: peripheral blood, taken in a trial of Ad26.COV2.S vaccine versus placebo. The rearrangement joins TRBV5-1 to TRBJ2-3; 14 bases match TRBD2. The CDR3 spells CASSASGTSGSGTQYF. The CDR3 DNA sequence: TGCGCCAGCAGCGCCTCCGGGACTAGCGGGAGTGGTACGCAGTATTTT. Together with reference TRBV5-1 and TRBJ2-3, the CDR3 gives the full variable domain: KAGVTQTPRYLIKTRGQQVTLSCSPISGHRSVSWYQQTPGQGLQFLFEYFSETQRNKGNFPGRFSGRQFSNSRSEMNVSTLELGDSALYLCASSASGTSGSGTQYFGPGTRLTVL.